This record covers a single T cell receptor (beta chain). The CDR3 loop spans 14 amino acids. Germline CDR1 and CDR2: MNHEY and SVGEGT. Trimming left V 6 bases short and J 6 bases short, with 15 bases between. The RNA input was about 0.5 to 1 ug, and it was reverse transcribed with random hexamers. TCRdb recomputed calls from the immunoSEQ multiplex PCR reads with MiXCR, one row per CDR3 protein. The table lists around 150,000 distinct CDR3 sequences, around 93% of them singletons. This sample stems from a study of CD8 T cells in Susac syndrome. TEMRA cells were FACS-enriched, and CD8+ and CD4+ T cells were isolated negatively.

This clonotype originated in a human donor in good health. Source material: CD4+ T cells from PBMCs. V gene TRBV6-2 or TRBV6-3 combines with J gene TRBJ2-4; maybe TRBD1 (6 bases). The CDR3 region has the DNA TGTGCCAGCAGGACGAACAGGGATGGAAACATTCAGTACTTC. Translated: CASRTNRDGNIQYF.